Listed below are T cell receptor beta chains from one sample, sequenced in a study of blood T cell repertoires in COVID-19. Data came from immunoSEQ multiplex PCR; TCRdb stores just in-frame clones and leaves some out. Altogether just over 150,000 clones are present, about 80% being singletons, with the ten largest covering 22%. Material for sequencing was peripheral blood. The receptor set was obtained from a woman older than 75 with acute or convalescent COVID-19. Both conserved end residues are part of each CDR3. Each record gives: D gene, J gene, V gene, CDR3 protein. The D gene is left open where the match is weak.

>-|TRBJ2-3|TRBV19
CASSIERGDTQYF
>TRBD2|TRBJ2-1|TRBV5-1
CASSRSGISYNEQFF
>-|TRBJ2-3|TRBV5-1
CASSLNTVDTDTQYF
>TRBD1|TRBJ1-1|TRBV7-2
CASSLGQGTEAFF
>-|TRBJ1-5|TRBV5-1
CASSSEGNQPQHF
>-|TRBJ1-6|TRBV7-6
CASSSGGGHNSPLHF
>TRBD2|TRBJ2-1|TRBV5-4
CASSPGLAYNEQFF
>-|TRBJ1-2|TRBV19
CASSIAGPVYGYTF
>-|TRBJ2-7|TRBV27
CASSGPNSYEQYF
>TRBD1|TRBJ1-4|TRBV5-1
CASSSTGASNEKLFF
>-|TRBJ1-2|TRBV19
CASSGEEYGYTF
>TRBD1|TRBJ2-1|TRBV6-6
CASSYWDSYNEQFF
>TRBD2|TRBJ2-7|TRBV3-1/TRBV3-2
CASSQRAGGPSPYEQYF
>TRBD1|TRBJ1-1|TRBV7-6
CASSLEIGAGGTEAFF
>TRBD1|TRBJ1-2|TRBV29-1
CSAVDRGPSYGYTF
>-|TRBJ1-5|TRBV6-2/TRBV6-3
CASRPLRDTHQPQHF
>TRBD2|TRBJ2-1|TRBV9
CASSAPGTSGKGIGFF
>-|TRBJ2-3|TRBV6-6
CASRSALNLDTQYF
>-|TRBJ1-4|TRBV5-1
CASSPTRQTRNEKLFF
>TRBD2|TRBJ2-1|TRBV6-6
CASSYQPSGGNEQFF
>-|TRBJ2-3|TRBV29-1
CSVVGRTDTQYF
>TRBD2|TRBJ2-1|TRBV5-8
CASSRLAGGSTNEQFF
>-|TRBJ2-2|TRBV7-2
CASSLPGLRTGELFF
>-|TRBJ2-7|TRBV6-1
CASSEAWGDREQYF
>-|TRBJ2-3|TRBV6-5
CASSYWRTSTDTQYF
>TRBD2|TRBJ2-1|TRBV18
CASSQLLAGVDNEQFF
>-|TRBJ2-1|TRBV21-1
CASSPDRLEQFF
>TRBD1|TRBJ1-1|TRBV6-4
CASSPGQGSTEAFF